This T cell receptor beta chain was captured by sequencing in a study of cytotoxic CD8 clonotypes in ibrutinib-treated CLL. Study-wide results and limits: Clonality was higher at ibrutinib response and returned toward baseline at progression.

The method was immunoSEQ multiplex PCR; TCRdb's version includes in-frame clones alone and lacks a portion of them. The sample has fewer than 80,000 clones, approximately 62% seen once; the top ten hold around 15%. There are 16 residues in the CDR3. Germline-derived CDR1 and CDR2 are SGHVS and FQNEAQ. Germline trimming cut 4 bases from V and 6 bases from J; bases unmatched to any gene: 8. This clone showed up just a few times. Its specificity is unknown. The TCR originated in a human donor with chronic lymphocytic leukemia. The J gene is TRBJ2-7, the V gene TRBV7-8; TRBD2 matches at 14 bases. The sequencing here drew on PBMCs, taken after 12 months of ibrutinib treatment. The CDR3 nucleotides are TGTGCCAGCAGCTCATCGGGACTAGCGGGAGTTGGCGAGCAGTACTTC. Its protein is CASSSSGLAGVGEQYF.